Listed here is a single T cell receptor beta chain. The antigen remains unidentified. The germline V gene encodes CDR1 SEHNR and CDR2 FQNEAQ (reference sequence). The CDR3 has 12 residues. V lost 5 bases to trimming and J lost 9 bases, with 13 bases between them. This entry is derived from a study of T-cell memory formation after mild COVID-19. Across the whole study: Largely, the TCR clusters proved donor specific.

Researchers used 5'RACE with constant-segment primers to make TCR alpha and TCR beta cDNA libraries that carry sample barcodes and UMIs. TCRdb ran MiXCR on the 5' RACE reads and lists one entry per CDR3 protein. The data contain 350,000 to 500,000 distinct CDR3 sequences, 18% of them seen just once; the ten biggest clones take up 20% to 25%. Whole-study findings and limits: The study detected some responding clones in pre-infection memory, suggesting cross-reactive memory joined. Researchers report contracting CD4+ clones mostly in CM and EM, with CD8+ clones in EMRA.

The chain couples TRBV7-9 to TRBJ1-2; the D is unclear. This clonotype was obtained from a man between 18 and 35 years old who had mild COVID-19 (a few samples of this study predate the infection). Cell type and time point are not known. The sample comprised PBMCs or a T cell subset sorted from them (not recorded which). CDR3 coding DNA: TGTGCCAGCAGCCCGTCACGGGTCCGCTACACCTTC. This codes for CASSPSRVRYTF. Full variable domain (remainder filled in from reference TRBV7-9 and TRBJ1-2): DTGVSQNPRHKITKRGQNVTFRCDPISEHNRLYWYRQTLGQGPEFLTYFQNEAQLEKSRLLSDRFSAERPKGSFSTLEIQRTEQGDSAMYLCASSPSRVRYTFGSGTRLTVV.